These 10 T cell receptor beta chains were sequenced from one sample in a study of Graves' ophthalmopathy and Graves' hyperthyroidism listed by TCRdb under 2018. Reads for this sample came from an Illumina HiSeq 2000. For repertoire sequencing, the TCR beta CDR3 regions were amplified from RNA transcripts. The first round was an RT-PCR using HTBI primers with the Qiagen OneStep RT-PCR kit, and this first round was followed by a second-round multiplex PCR, then size selection and purification. TCRdb passed the public sequencing reads through fastp at Q25 and MiXCR, retaining productive beta sequences. Rows with a matching CDR3 protein are joined into one entry that keeps the most common DNA and genes. The sample profile shows almost 400,000 distinct CDR3 sequences; around 18% of them were found once. The top ten clones comprise 1.5% to 2% of the sample. The sequenced sample was peripheral blood. Every receptor here comes from a woman under 30 with Graves' ophthalmopathy. Donor details come from another sample of the same person, matched by shared clones.

This clonotype was seen a few times. V is TRBV4-1 and J is TRBJ2-3; D ambiguous. V lost 6 bases, J lost 6 bases, and 10 bases lay in between. The length of the CDR3 is 12 residues. The germline gives CDR1 MGHRA, CDR2 YSYEKL. CDR3 coding DNA: TGCGCCAGCAGTCACAACCTGGATACGCAGTATTTT. This gives the protein CASSHNLDTQYF.

This clonotype was seen ten or more times. This chain connects TRBV15 to TRBJ1-5; no clear D gene. Trimming took 5 bases from V and 0 from J, leaving 2 bases between them. The CDR3 consists of 12 residues. Germline CDR1 reads LNHNV; CDR2 reads YYDKDF (reference sequence). The CDR3 coding sequence is TGTGCCACCAGCCCTAGCAATCAGCCCCAGCATTTT. As protein: CATSPSNQPQHF.

This sequence joins TRBV11-2 and TRBJ2-2, with D possibly being TRBD1 (5 bases). This CDR3 spans 16 amino acids. The germline V and J ends were trimmed by 4 bases and 0 bases, with 12 bases remaining between them. The V gene's germline CDR1 is SGHAT and CDR2 FQNNGV. CDR3 DNA: TGTGCCAGCAGCTCAACAGGATCCGCGAACACCGGGGAGCTGTTTTTT. Protein product: CASSSTGSANTGELFF.

The table lists this clonotype with many counts. A much larger clone differs by one base, so this may be a read error. The chain combines TRBV12-3 or TRBV12-4 with TRBJ2-7; D may be TRBD2 (6 bases). The CDR3 is 14 amino acids. Trimming took off 3 bases at V and 8 bases at J, with 17 bases between the two ends. In nucleotides, the CDR3 is TGTGCCAGCAGTTTTTTTGGGCTAGCGAGGAAGCAGTACTTC. Encoded protein: CASSFFGLARKQYF.

The V gene is TRBV6-5, the J gene TRBJ2-2; D possibly corresponds to TRBD1 (6 bases). V dropped 0 bases and J dropped 5 bases, with 13 bases sitting between them. This CDR3 is built from 16 residues. CDR1 and CDR2 (germline): MNHEY, SVGAGI. CDR3 in DNA: TGTGCCAGCAGTTACTCGAAACAGGGAAAGACCGGGGAGCTGTTTTTT. It translates to CASSYSKQGKTGELFF.

This clonotype was seen repeatedly, ten times or more. This chain connects TRBV12-3 or TRBV12-4 to TRBJ1-2; 7 positions match TRBD1. The CDR3 extends over 14 amino acids. V dropped 5 bases and J dropped 0; count of bases not matched to a gene: 3. CDR3 in amino acids: CASSDRASNYGYTF. CDR3 nucleotide sequence: TGTGCCAGCAGTGACAGGGCCTCTAACTATGGCTACACCTTC.

The sample holds many counts of this clonotype. The rearrangement joins TRBV28 to TRBJ2-7, with unresolved D. Germline V CDR1 and CDR2: MDHEN, SYDVKM. This CDR3 region has 13 residues. Trimming stripped 10 bases from V and 0 bases from J, with 13 bases between. CDR3: CATTLSGSYEQYF. CDR3 bases: TGTGCCACCACACTGTCGGGCTCCTACGAGCAGTACTTC. The whole variable domain, filled in from reference TRBV28 and TRBJ2-7, reads DVKVTQSSRYLVKRTGEKVFLECVQDMDHENMFWYRQDPGLGLRLIYFSYDVKMKEKGDIPEGYSVSREKKERFSLILESASTNQTSMYLCATTLSGSYEQYFGPGTRLTVT.

CDR3 sequence: CATSSGDESYGYTF. CDR3 DNA: TGTGCCACCAGCAGTGGGGACGAAAGCTATGGCTACACCTTC. The chain recombines TRBV15 with TRBJ1-2, with a possible D match to TRBD1 (5 bases). V lost 3 bases and J lost 4, with 12 bases in between. Germline assignment: CDR1 LNHNV and CDR2 YYDKDF (reference sequence). There are 14 residues in the CDR3.

This clonotype was recorded many times. CDR3 nucleotides: TGTGCCAGCAGCCGGACTAGCGACAACCAAGAGACCCAGTACTTC. Its translation is CASSRTSDNQETQYF. The V gene is TRBV3-1, the J gene TRBJ2-5; TRBD2 matches 9 bases. Germline V lookup: CDR1 LGHDT, CDR2 YNNKEL (reference sequence). V lost 4 bases, J lost 0 bases, and 3 bases stayed unmatched. The CDR3 is 15 residues long.

This clonotype was picked up many times. This chain links TRBV18 with TRBJ2-2; TRBD1 aligns across 9 bases. Germline CDR1 reads KGHSH; CDR2 reads LQKENI. The CDR3 has 16 residues. After removal of 5 bases from V and 0 bases from J, the junction contained 4 bases not matched to a gene. CDR3 sequence reads: CASSVRQGANTGELFF. CDR3 DNA: TGTGCCAGCTCAGTACGACAGGGGGCGAACACCGGGGAGCTGTTTTTT.